Included here is one TCR beta chain sequence, with context. The V segment lost 6 bases and the J segment 5 bases; nucleotides outside the gene matches: 9. The CDR3 loop spans 15 amino acids. Per the germline V gene, CDR1 is SGHRS and CDR2 is YFSETQ. The record originates from a study of T cell responses to AZD1222 COVID-19 vaccine. Study overall: The analysis combined second doses at about 4 or about 12 weeks.

TCRdb keeps only in-frame clones here, not all; method: immunoSEQ multiplex PCR. The sample has tens of thousands of clones, approximately 89% seen once. This clonotype originated in an adult in good health. This chain uses TRBV5-1 with TRBJ2-7, with 12 positions matching TRBD2. The specimen comprised peripheral blood, sampled on day 0 of AZD1222 vaccination. The CDR3 is CASKLAGGRGDEQYF. DNA of the CDR3: TGCGCCAGCAAACTAGCGGGAGGAAGAGGGGACGAGCAGTACTTC. Combining the CDR3 with reference TRBV5-1 and TRBJ2-7 gives the whole variable domain KAGVTQTPRYLIKTRGQQVTLSCSPISGHRSVSWYQQTPGQGLQFLFEYFSETQRNKGNFPGRFSGRQFSNSRSEMNVSTLELGDSALYLCASKLAGGRGDEQYFGPGTRLTVT.